This T cell receptor (beta chain) was sequenced during a study of blood T cell repertoires in COVID-19. Study-wide background: The study drew acute and convalescent COVID-19 samples from the United States, Italy and Spain. PBMCs, B-cell-depleted T cells, or T cells provided the cDNA or gDNA that made up the material.

CDR1 is KGHSH and CDR2 is LQKENI in the germline V gene. Trimming cost V 6 bases and J 2 bases; bases outside gene matches: 24. This CDR3 comprises 21 residues. Per the original methods: Nucleated cell number was recorded as an estimate derived from reference gene primer amplification. Sequencing used immunoSEQ multiplex PCR; TCRdb keeps in-frame clones, though not all of them. D and trimming were read from the DNA, whereas the V and J calls and clone size are those reported in that table. The sample includes 60,000 to 90,000 clones, approximately 84% of them seen just once. The sequence derives from a man aged 60 to 75 with active or convalescent COVID-19. The chain employs TRBV18 and TRBJ2-3; 9 positions agree with TRBD1. The material sequenced was peripheral blood. This chain's CDR3 is CASSFTFRDRVRITYTDTQYF. In DNA, the CDR3 is TGTGCCAGCTCGTTTACGTTCCGGGACAGGGTGAGGATTACCTACACAGATACGCAGTATTTT.